What follows are 20 T cell receptor beta chains derived from one specimen sequenced in a study of cytomegalovirus exposure and HLA in healthy donors. Primers for the PCR totalled 60 Vbeta and 13 Jbeta. The assay was immunoSEQ multiplex PCR, and TCRdb's table has in-frame clones only and misses some. The sample table sets out approximately 110,000 clones. The sample taken for sequencing was PBMCs. All receptors come from a man aged 18 to 30 in good health and CMV-seronegative.

The J gene is TRBJ1-1, the V gene TRBV20-1; no clear D. V lost 8 bases and J 4 bases, leaving 8 bases between the germline ends. Germline V CDR1 and CDR2: DFQATT, SNEGSKA (reference sequence). This CDR3 contains 10 residues. CDR3 residues: CSLYATEAFF. The CDR3 DNA is TGCAGTCTATACGCCACTGAAGCTTTCTTT.

The chain is built from TRBV5-4 and TRBJ1-2; D is possibly TRBD1 (6 bases). From germline, CDR1 is SGHNT and CDR2 YYREEE (reference sequence). V was clipped by 0 bases and J by 8 bases, with 14 bases between them. The CDR3 has 14 residues. CDR3 sequence: CASSLEAGGRGYTF. As DNA, the CDR3 is TGTGCCAGCAGCTTGGAGGCGGGGGGCCGGGGCTACACCTTC. The full variable domain, completed using reference TRBV5-4 and TRBJ1-2, is ETGVTQSPTHLIKTRGQQVTLRCSSQSGHNTVSWYQQALGQGPQFIFQYYREEENGRGNFPPRFSGLQFPNYSSELNVNALELDDSALYLCASSLEAGGRGYTFGSGTRLTVV.

The rearrangement links TRBV9 to TRBJ2-5; TRBD2 might be the D (6 bases). This CDR3 comprises 15 residues. Germline loops: CDR1 SGDLS, CDR2 YYNGEE. Trimming shortened V by 3 bases and J by 1 base, and 13 bases separated the two germline ends. The CDR3, as DNA: TGTGCCAGCAGCGGCCCGGGACTCGCCCAAGAGACCCAGTACTTC. The encoded protein is CASSGPGLAQETQYF.

This sequence joins TRBV5-1 and TRBJ1-2; D gene unclear. The CDR3 runs to 17 residues. The V gene's germline CDR1 is SGHRS and CDR2 YFSETQ. Trimming pared 0 bases from V and 5 bases from J, leaving 20 bases between. CDR3 in DNA: TGCGCCAGCAGCTTGGGTACCGCGGCGATAGTTGTGTATGGCTACACCTTC. It specifies CASSLGTAAIVVYGYTF.

In DNA, the CDR3 is TGTGCTAGTGGTTTTGAGTTTGGGGCCAGCGGGTCACCCCTCCACTTT. Amino acids: CASGFEFGASGSPLHF. The chain carries TRBV12-5 and TRBJ1-6, with D possibly matching TRBD1 (5 bases). This CDR3 is 16 amino acids long. Trimming pared 3 bases from V and 10 bases from J, leaving 19 bases between. Germline lookup yields CDR1 LGHNT and CDR2 FRNRAP. Using reference TRBV12-5 and TRBJ1-6 for the parts outside the CDR3, the full variable domain is DARVTQTPRHKVTEMGQEVTMRCQPILGHNTVFWYRQTMMQGLELLAYFRNRAPLDDSGMPKDRFSAEMPDATLATLKIQPSEPRDSAVYFCASGFEFGASGSPLHFGNGTRLTVT.

The V and J genes are TRBV5-1 and TRBJ2-7; TRBD1 aligns across 7 bases. V was clipped by 4 bases and J by 2 bases; unmatched bases: 9. This CDR3 spans 15 amino acids. Looked up from germline, CDR1 is SGHRS and CDR2 is YFSETQ. The CDR3 nucleotides are TGCGCCAGCAGCGCGAGAGGACAGGCAACCTACGAGCAGTACTTC. Protein product: CASSARGQATYEQYF.

V gene TRBV28 combines with J gene TRBJ2-7; perhaps TRBD1 as D (6 bases). Germline V CDR1 and CDR2: MDHEN, SYDVKM. The CDR3 is made up of 14 amino acids. Trimming cost V 4 bases and J 4 bases, with 14 bases left between them. DNA for the CDR3: TGTGCCAGCAGTTCAGTAGGGGGTTCTTACGAGCAGTACTTC. This translates into CASSSVGGSYEQYF.

The genes are TRBV13 and TRBJ1-1, with D maybe TRBD1 (6 bases). The V gene lost 3 bases and the J gene lost 6 bases, with 11 bases spanning the gap. Germline V lookup: CDR1 PRHDT, CDR2 FYEKMQ (reference sequence). This CDR3 has 13 amino acids. The CDR3 here is CASSFTGIAEAFF. The CDR3 region has the DNA TGTGCCAGCAGCTTCACAGGGATCGCTGAAGCTTTCTTT.

This rearrangement joins TRBV6-6 to TRBJ1-5; a weak D match, TRBD1 (6 bases). This CDR3 has 15 residues. V was clipped by 0 bases and J by 7 bases, with 13 bases between them. The germline CDR1 and CDR2 sequences are MNHNY and SVGAGI (reference sequence). CDR3 DNA sequence: TGTGCCAGCAGTTACTCAGGGGGGGCCGGCCAGCCCCAGCATTTT. Amino acids: CASSYSGGAGQPQHF.

This chain connects TRBV5-1 to TRBJ2-5; tentative D call: TRBD1 (5 bases). CDR1 is SGHRS and CDR2 is YFSETQ in the germline V gene. Trimming cost V 0 bases and J 1 base, with 7 bases left between them. The CDR3 runs 14 residues. CDR3 protein: CASSLADTQETQYF. In DNA form, the CDR3 reads TGCGCCAGCAGCTTGGCGGACACCCAAGAGACCCAGTACTTC.

This chain joins TRBV6-1 and TRBJ1-5, with a possible D match to TRBD1 (5 bases). The CDR3 is made up of 16 amino acids. V lost 3 bases to trimming and J lost 10 bases, with 22 bases between them. The germline CDR1 and CDR2 sequences are MNHNS and SASEGT. The CDR3 loop reads CASSDVGPPLESPQHF. Written as DNA, the CDR3 is TGTGCCAGCAGTGATGTGGGGCCCCCTTTGGAGTCACCCCAGCATTTT.

The chain uses TRBV11-2 and TRBJ1-1, with D tentatively TRBD1 (5 bases). The CDR3 spans 12 residues. With 5 bases removed from V and 7 bases from J, the gap between germline ends came to 11 bases. Germline V lookup: CDR1 SGHAT, CDR2 FQNNGV. The CDR3 DNA reads as TGTGCCAGCAGCCTAGGACAACTTGAAGCTTTCTTT. This codes for CASSLGQLEAFF. Full variable domain (missing parts from reference TRBV11-2 and TRBJ1-1): EAGVAQSPRYKIIEKRQSVAFWCNPISGHATLYWYQQILGQGPKLLIQFQNNGVVDDSQLPKDRFSAERLKGVDSTLKIQPAKLEDSAVYLCASSLGQLEAFFGQGTRLTVV.

The V and J genes are TRBV12-5 and TRBJ1-2; D is unresolved. CDR3 size: 13 residues. V lost 1 base to trimming and J lost 4 bases, with 7 bases between them. Germline V gene sequence: CDR1 LGHNT, CDR2 FRNRAP. The CDR3 region is CASGLGHFYGYTF. In DNA, the CDR3 is TGTGCTAGTGGTTTGGGTCACTTCTATGGCTACACCTTC.

The rearrangement links TRBV7-6 to TRBJ2-7, with 7 nucleotides matching TRBD1. This CDR3 has 14 residues. Germline V gene data show CDR1 as SGHVS and CDR2 as FNYEAQ. V shed 1 base, J shed 3 bases, and the junction held 3 bases outside the gene matches. The CDR3 DNA follows: TGTGCCAGCAGCTTAGGGGACAGCAACTACGAGCAGTACTTC. As protein: CASSLGDSNYEQYF.

The J gene is TRBJ2-7, the V gene TRBV15, with TRBD1 as a possible D gene (7 bases). V was clipped by 5 bases and J by 1 base, with 15 bases between them. CDR1 is LNHNV and CDR2 is YYDKDF in the germline V gene (reference sequence). CDR3 length: 15 residues. The CDR3 here is CATSAGRGQSYEQYF. Here the CDR3 DNA reads TGTGCCACCAGCGCCGGGCGGGGACAGTCCTACGAGCAGTACTTC. Supplemented by reference TRBV15 and TRBJ2-7, the full variable domain reads DAMVIQNPRYQVTQFGKPVTLSCSQTLNHNVMYWYQQKSSQAPKLLFHYYDKDFNNEADTPDNFQSRRPNTSFCFLDIRSPGLGDTAMYLCATSAGRGQSYEQYFGPGTRLTVT.

V usage is TRBV6-4 and J usage is TRBJ2-1; TRBD2 aligns across 11 bases. The J segment lost 6 bases and the V segment lost 2 bases, leaving 0 bases of the junction unmatched. The CDR3 is 14 amino acids. The germline V gene encodes CDR1 MRHNA and CDR2 SNTAGT. The CDR3 loop reads CASSDGTSGNEQFF. In DNA form, the CDR3 reads TGTGCCAGCAGTGACGGGACTAGCGGCAATGAGCAGTTCTTC.

V is TRBV6-1 and J is TRBJ1-2; a weak D match, TRBD1 (5 bases). The CDR3 runs 15 residues. Germline V CDR1 and CDR2: MNHNS, SASEGT. Trimming shortened V by 5 bases and J by 4 bases, and 17 bases separated the two germline ends. The DNA of the CDR3 is TGTGCCAGCAGTTGGGGGGGGAACGATGGCTATGGCTACACCTTC. This translates into CASSWGGNDGYGYTF.

This chain links TRBV11-2 with TRBJ2-5; D is unresolved. Per the germline V gene, CDR1 is SGHAT and CDR2 is FQNNGV. The CDR3 is 11 amino acids. Deletions cut 5 bases from V and 9 bases from J, with 10 bases between. The DNA for the CDR3 is TGTGCCAGCAGCCGGAGATCGGCCCAGTACTTC. It yields the protein CASSRRSAQYF.

The rearrangement links TRBV19 to TRBJ1-6; 9 bases are shared with TRBD1. CDR1 is LNHDA, CDR2 SQIVND, per germline (reference sequence). J gave up 7 bases and V 1 base, and 5 bases lay outside the gene matches. This CDR3 is 16 amino acids long. In nucleotides, the CDR3 is TGTGCCAGTAGTATAGTGCTGGGACAGGGAAATTCACCCCTCCACTTT. Its protein is CASSIVLGQGNSPLHF.

The chain couples TRBV5-6 to TRBJ2-2; D perhaps matches TRBD2 (5 bases). The CDR3 runs 17 residues. Germline CDR1 reads SGHDT; CDR2 reads YYEEEE. V was cut by 1 base and J by 3 bases, with 16 bases left in between. The chain's CDR3 is CASSLSLAVWDTGELFF. CDR3 sequence (DNA): TGTGCCAGCAGCTTGAGCCTAGCTGTTTGGGACACCGGGGAGCTGTTTTTT.